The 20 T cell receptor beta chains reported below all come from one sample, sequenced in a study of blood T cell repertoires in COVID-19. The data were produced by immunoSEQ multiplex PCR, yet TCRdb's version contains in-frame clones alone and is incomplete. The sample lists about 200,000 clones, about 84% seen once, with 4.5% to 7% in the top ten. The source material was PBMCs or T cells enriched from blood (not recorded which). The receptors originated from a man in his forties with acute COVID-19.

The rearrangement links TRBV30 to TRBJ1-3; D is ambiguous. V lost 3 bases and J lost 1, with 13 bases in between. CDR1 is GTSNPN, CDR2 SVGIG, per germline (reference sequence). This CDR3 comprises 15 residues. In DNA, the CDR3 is TGTGCCTGGAGCGCCCCACACACATCTGGAAACACCATATATTTT. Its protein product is CAWSAPHTSGNTIYF.

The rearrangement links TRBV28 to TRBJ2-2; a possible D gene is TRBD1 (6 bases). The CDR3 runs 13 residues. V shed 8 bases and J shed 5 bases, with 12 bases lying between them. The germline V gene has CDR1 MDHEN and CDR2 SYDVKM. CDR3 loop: CASETGQTGELFF. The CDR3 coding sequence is TGTGCCAGCGAAACAGGGCAGACCGGGGAGCTGTTTTTT. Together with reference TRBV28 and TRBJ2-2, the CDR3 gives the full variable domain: DVKVTQSSRYLVKRTGEKVFLECVQDMDHENMFWYRQDPGLGLRLIYFSYDVKMKEKGDIPEGYSVSREKKERFSLILESASTNQTSMYLCASETGQTGELFFGEGSRLTVL.

The chain's CDR3 is CASSLLGTVDEQYF. DNA for the CDR3: TGTGCCAGCAGCTTGTTGGGGACAGTTGACGAGCAGTACTTC. This rearrangement joins TRBV7-2 to TRBJ2-7; 7 bases fit TRBD1. The junction had 7 bases not matched to a gene; V was cut back by 3 bases and J by 5 bases. The CDR3 is made up of 14 amino acids. Germline assignment: CDR1 SGHTA and CDR2 FQGNSA.

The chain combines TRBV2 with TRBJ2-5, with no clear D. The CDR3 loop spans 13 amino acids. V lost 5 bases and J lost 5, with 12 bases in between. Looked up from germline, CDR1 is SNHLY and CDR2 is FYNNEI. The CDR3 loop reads CASSTSVGETQYF. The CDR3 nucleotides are TGTGCCAGCAGTACCAGCGTCGGGGAGACCCAGTACTTC.

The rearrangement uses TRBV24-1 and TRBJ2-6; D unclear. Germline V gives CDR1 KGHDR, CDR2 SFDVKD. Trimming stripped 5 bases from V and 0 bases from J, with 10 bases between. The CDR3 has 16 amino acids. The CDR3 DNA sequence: TGTGCCACCAGTGGGGCAGGTACCTCTGGGGCCAACGTCCTGACTTTC. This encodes CATSGAGTSGANVLTF.

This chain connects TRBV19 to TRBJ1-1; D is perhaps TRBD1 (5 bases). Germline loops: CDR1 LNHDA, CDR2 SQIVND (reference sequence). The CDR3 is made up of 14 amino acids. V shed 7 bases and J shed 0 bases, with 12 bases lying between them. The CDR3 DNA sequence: TGTGCCAGTACCCCCACAGGCCTGAACACTGAAGCTTTCTTT. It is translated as CASTPTGLNTEAFF.

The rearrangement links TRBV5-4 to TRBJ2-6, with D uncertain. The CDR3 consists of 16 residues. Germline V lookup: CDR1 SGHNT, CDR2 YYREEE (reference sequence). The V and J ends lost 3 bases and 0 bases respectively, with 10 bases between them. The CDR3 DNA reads TGTGCCAGCAGCTCCGGTATTAGCTCTGGGGCCAACGTCCTGACTTTC. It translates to CASSSGISSGANVLTF.

The CDR3 sequence: CAISERGGQVTNEQFF. For the CDR3, the DNA is TGTGCCATCAGTGAACGTGGGGGACAGGTAACAAATGAGCAGTTCTTC. The chain carries TRBV10-3 and TRBJ2-1; 8 bases are a match to TRBD1. V lost 3 bases to trimming and J lost 7 bases; unmatched junction nucleotides: 11. CDR1 and CDR2 (germline): ENHRY, SYGVKD. This CDR3 spans 16 amino acids.

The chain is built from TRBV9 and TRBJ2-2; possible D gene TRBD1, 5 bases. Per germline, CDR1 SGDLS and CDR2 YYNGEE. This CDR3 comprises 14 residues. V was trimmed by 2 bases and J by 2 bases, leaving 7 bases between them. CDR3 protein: CASSVDRNTGELFF. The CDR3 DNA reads TGTGCCAGCAGCGTCGACAGAAACACCGGGGAGCTGTTTTTT.

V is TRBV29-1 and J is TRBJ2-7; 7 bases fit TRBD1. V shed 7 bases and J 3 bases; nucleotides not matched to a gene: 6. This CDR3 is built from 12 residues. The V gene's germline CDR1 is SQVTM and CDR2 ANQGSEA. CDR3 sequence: CSARQGGYEQYF. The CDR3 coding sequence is TGCAGCGCTAGACAGGGCGGCTACGAGCAGTACTTC.

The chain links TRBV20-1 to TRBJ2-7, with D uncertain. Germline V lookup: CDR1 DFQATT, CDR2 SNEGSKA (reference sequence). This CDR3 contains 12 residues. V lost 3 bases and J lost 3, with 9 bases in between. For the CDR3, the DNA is TGCAGTGCTAGTAAGCAGGTCTACGAGCAGTACTTC. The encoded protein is CSASKQVYEQYF.

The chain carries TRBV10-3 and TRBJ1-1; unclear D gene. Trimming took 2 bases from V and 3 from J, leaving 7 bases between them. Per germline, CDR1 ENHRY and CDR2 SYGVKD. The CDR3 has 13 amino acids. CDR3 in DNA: TGTGCCATCAGTGAGGTCGCGGACACTGAAGCTTTCTTT. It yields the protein CAISEVADTEAFF.

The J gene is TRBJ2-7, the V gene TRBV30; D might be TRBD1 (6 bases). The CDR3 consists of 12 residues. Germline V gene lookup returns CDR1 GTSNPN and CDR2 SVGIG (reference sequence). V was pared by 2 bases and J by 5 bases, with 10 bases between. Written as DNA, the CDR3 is TGTGCCTGGAGTACCACAGGGAACGAGCAGTACTTC. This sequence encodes CAWSTTGNEQYF.

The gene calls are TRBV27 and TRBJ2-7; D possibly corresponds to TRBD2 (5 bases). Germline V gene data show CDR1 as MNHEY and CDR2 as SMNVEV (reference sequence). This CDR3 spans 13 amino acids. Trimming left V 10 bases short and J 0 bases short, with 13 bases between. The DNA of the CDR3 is TGTGCCACTCAGCACGACTACTCCTACGAGCAGTACTTC. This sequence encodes CATQHDYSYEQYF.

The CDR3 protein is CAISESDSQETQYF. The CDR3 DNA sequence: TGTGCCATCAGTGAGTCGGACAGCCAAGAGACCCAGTACTTC. The chain carries TRBV10-3 and TRBJ2-5; TRBD1 is a possible D gene (6 bases). Trimming took 0 bases from V and 1 from J, leaving 6 bases between them. Germline V gene sequence: CDR1 ENHRY, CDR2 SYGVKD. This CDR3 is 14 amino acids long.

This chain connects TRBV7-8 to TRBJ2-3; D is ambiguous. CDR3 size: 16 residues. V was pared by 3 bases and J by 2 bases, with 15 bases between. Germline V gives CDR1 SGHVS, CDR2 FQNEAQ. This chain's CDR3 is CASSLVRASYTDTQYF. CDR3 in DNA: TGTGCCAGCAGCTTGGTTCGTGCCTCCTACACAGATACGCAGTATTTT.

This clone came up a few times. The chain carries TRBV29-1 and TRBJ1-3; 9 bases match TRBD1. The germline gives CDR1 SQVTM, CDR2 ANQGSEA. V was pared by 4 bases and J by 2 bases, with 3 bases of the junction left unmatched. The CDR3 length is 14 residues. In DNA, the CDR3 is TGCAGCGTTGTTGGGACAGGGACTGGAAACACCATATATTTT. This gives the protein CSVVGTGTGNTIYF.

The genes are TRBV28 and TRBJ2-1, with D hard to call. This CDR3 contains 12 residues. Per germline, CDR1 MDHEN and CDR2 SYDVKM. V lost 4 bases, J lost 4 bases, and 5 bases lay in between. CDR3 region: CASSSLYNEQFF. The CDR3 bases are TGTGCCAGCAGTTCCCTTTACAATGAGCAGTTCTTC.

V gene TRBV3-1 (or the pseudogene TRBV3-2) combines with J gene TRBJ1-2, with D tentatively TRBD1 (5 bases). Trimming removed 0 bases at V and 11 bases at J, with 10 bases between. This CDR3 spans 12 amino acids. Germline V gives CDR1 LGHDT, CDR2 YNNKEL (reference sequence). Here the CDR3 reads CASSQEDSLYTF. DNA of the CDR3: TGTGCCAGCAGCCAAGAAGACAGCTTATACACCTTC.

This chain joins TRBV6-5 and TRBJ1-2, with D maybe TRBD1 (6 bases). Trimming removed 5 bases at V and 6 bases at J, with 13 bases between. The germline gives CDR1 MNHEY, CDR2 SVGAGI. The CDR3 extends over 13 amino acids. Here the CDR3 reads CASSINNRDGYTF. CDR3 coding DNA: TGTGCCAGCAGTATCAATAACAGGGATGGCTACACCTTC.